Shown below are 2 T cell receptor beta chains from a single sample sequenced in a study of T cells expressing NK-cell markers. TCRdb derives one entry per CDR3 protein from the 5' RACE reads, leaving out DNA. Its table records approximately 460,000 distinct CDR3 sequences. The material sequenced was blood T cells: a sorted CD56 or NKG2C T cell subset, CD4+ or CD8+ T cells, or bulk PBMC T cells (not recorded which). The receptors come from a woman aged 18-70 years in good health.

This chain uses TRBV29-1 with TRBJ2-1; as DNA is missing, the TRBD1 call by TCRdb cannot be tested. Germline assignment: CDR1 SQVTM and CDR2 ANQGSEA. This CDR3 comprises 11 residues. CDR3 region: CSARILNEQFF.

The rearrangement joins TRBV5-1 to TRBJ2-2; absent DNA, TCRdb's TRBD1 call cannot be checked. The CDR3 is 15 residues long. Looked up from germline, CDR1 is SGHRS and CDR2 is YFSETQ. The CDR3 region is CASSDWGSNTGELFF.